This record covers a single TCR beta chain. Authors' processing steps: Amplification of reference gene primers provided the estimated nucleated cell counts. Method: immunoSEQ multiplex PCR; TCRdb's copy keeps in-frame clones and lacks some. From that table come the V and J calls and clone size; the DNA was used to work out D and trimming. Found here are 100,000 to 120,000 clones, about 88% of them singletons; the top ten hold approximately 3.4%. Germline-derived CDR1 and CDR2 are LGHDT and YNNKEL (reference sequence). The CDR3 is 17 amino acids. The V segment lost 1 base and the J segment 1 base; nucleotides outside the gene matches: 3. This entry belongs to a study of blood T cell repertoires in COVID-19. On the study more broadly: COVID-19 samples collected from the United States, Italy and Spain covered acute and convalescent phases. The analysed material was cDNA or gDNA that came from T cells, B-cell-depleted T cells, or PBMCs.

Material: peripheral blood. The chain couples TRBV3-1 (or the pseudogene TRBV3-2) to TRBJ2-7; 14 bases map to TRBD2. The TCR sequence derives from a woman aged 45-60 years with acute or convalescent COVID-19. The CDR3 spells CASSQAGLAGVSYEQYF. In nucleotides, the CDR3 is TGTGCCAGCAGCCAAGCGGGACTAGCGGGAGTATCCTACGAGCAGTACTTC.